This note documents a single T cell receptor (beta chain) sequence. This entry comes from a study of Ad26.COV2.S vaccination and SARS-CoV-2 variants. This table comes from immunoSEQ multiplex PCR, and its TCRdb copy is limited to in-frame clones, with some not included. The table shows some 340,000 clones, with 85% occurring only once. CDR1 is LGHDT and CDR2 is YNNKEL in the germline V gene (reference sequence). Between the trimmed V and J ends, which lost 1 base and 5 bases, there was a span of 17 bases. The CDR3 has 16 residues. Stated treatment: over 15 received Ad26.COV2.S at low or high dose, single or two shots; 5 received placebo; per-sample allocation not given. Collection of samples fell on day 63 after the first vaccine or placebo injection.

This specimen was peripheral blood, taken in a trial of Ad26.COV2.S vaccine versus placebo. The chain carries TRBV3-1 (or the pseudogene TRBV3-2) and TRBJ1-2; D is perhaps TRBD1 (5 bases). This TCR came from a person between 18 and 59 years old who received the Ad26.COV2.S COVID-19 vaccine or a placebo. CDR3: CASSQVWGTRGYGYTF. The CDR3 nucleotides read TGTGCCAGCAGCCAAGTTTGGGGGACTCGAGGTTATGGCTACACCTTC.